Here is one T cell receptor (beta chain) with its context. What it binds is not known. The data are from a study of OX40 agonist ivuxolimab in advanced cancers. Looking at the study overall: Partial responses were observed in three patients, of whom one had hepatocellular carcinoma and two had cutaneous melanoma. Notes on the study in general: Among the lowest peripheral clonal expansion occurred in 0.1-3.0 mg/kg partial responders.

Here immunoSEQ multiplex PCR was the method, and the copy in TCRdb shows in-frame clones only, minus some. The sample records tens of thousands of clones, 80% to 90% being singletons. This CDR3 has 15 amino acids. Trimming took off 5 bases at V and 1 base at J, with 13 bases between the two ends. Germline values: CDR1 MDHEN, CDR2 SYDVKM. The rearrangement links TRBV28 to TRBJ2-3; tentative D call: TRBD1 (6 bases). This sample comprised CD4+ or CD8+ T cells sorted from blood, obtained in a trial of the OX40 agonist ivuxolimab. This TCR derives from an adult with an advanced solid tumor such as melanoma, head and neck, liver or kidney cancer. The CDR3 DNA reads TGTGCCAGCAGTCCTCCAGGGGCTGGCACAGATACGCAGTATTTT. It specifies CASSPPGAGTDTQYF.